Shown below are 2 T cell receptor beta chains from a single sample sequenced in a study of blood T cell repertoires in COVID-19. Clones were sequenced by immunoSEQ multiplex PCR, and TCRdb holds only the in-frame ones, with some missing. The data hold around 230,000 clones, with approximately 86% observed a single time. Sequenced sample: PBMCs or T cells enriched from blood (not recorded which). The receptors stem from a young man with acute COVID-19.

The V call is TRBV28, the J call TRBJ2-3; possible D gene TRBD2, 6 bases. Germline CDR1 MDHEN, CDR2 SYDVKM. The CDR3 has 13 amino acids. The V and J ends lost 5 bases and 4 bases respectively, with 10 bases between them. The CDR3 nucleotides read TGTGCCAGCAGTGTGGAGGGCCCAGATACGCAGTATTTT. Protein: CASSVEGPDTQYF. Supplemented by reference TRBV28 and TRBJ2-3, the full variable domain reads DVKVTQSSRYLVKRTGEKVFLECVQDMDHENMFWYRQDPGLGLRLIYFSYDVKMKEKGDIPEGYSVSREKKERFSLILESASTNQTSMYLCASSVEGPDTQYFGPGTRLTVL.

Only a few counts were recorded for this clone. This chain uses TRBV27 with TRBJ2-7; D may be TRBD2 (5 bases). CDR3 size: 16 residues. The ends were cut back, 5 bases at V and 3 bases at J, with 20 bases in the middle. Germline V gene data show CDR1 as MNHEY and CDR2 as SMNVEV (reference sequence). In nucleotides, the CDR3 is TGTGCCAGCAGTCCCACCCGCGAACGGGGAATCTACGAGCAGTACTTC. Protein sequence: CASSPTRERGIYEQYF.